This entry features one TCR beta chain sequence. The source of the sample is a study of blood T cell repertoires in COVID-19. Using immunoSEQ multiplex PCR, the repertoire was profiled, and TCRdb retains in-frame clones only, with some absent. Of 150,000 or so clones in the sample, around 80% were seen once. V shed 5 bases, J shed 4 bases, and the junction held 6 bases outside the gene matches. The length of the CDR3 is 14 residues. In germline, CDR1 is LGHNA, CDR2 YSLEER. Sequencing was carried out using PBMCs or T cells enriched from blood (not recorded which). V usage is TRBV4-3 and J usage is TRBJ1-1; 8 bases line up with TRBD1. This clonotype was obtained from a woman aged 50 to 60 who had recovered from COVID-19. CDR3 amino acids: CASSLDTGGTEAFF. DNA of the CDR3: TGCGCCAGCAGCTTAGACACAGGGGGCACTGAAGCTTTCTTT.